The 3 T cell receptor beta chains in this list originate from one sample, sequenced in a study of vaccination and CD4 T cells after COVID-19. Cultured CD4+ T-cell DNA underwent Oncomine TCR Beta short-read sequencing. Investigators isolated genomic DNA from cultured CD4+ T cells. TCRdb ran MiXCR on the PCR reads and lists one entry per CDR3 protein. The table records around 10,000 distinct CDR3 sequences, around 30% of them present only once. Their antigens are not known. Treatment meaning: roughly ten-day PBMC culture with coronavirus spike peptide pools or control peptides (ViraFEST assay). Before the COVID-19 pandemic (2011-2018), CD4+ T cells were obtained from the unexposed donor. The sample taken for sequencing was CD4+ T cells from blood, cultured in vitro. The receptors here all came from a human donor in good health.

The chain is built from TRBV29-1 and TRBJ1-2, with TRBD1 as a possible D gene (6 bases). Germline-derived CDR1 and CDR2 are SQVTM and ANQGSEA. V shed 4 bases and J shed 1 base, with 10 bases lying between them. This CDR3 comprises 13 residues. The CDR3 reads CSVGGGGNYGYTF. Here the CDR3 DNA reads TGCAGCGTTGGCGGAGGGGGTAACTATGGCTACACCTTC. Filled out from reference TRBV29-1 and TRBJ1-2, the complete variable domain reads SAVISQKPSRDICQRGTSLTIQCQVDSQVTMMFWYRQQPGQSLTLIATANQGSEATYESGFVIDKFPISRPNLTFSTLTVSNMSPEDSSIYLCSVGGGGNYGYTFGSGTRLTVV.

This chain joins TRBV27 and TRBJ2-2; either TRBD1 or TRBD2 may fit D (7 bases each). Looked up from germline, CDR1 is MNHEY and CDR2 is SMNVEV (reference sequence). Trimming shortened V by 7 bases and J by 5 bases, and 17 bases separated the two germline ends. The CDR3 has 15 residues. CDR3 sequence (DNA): TGTGCCAGCACCTTTCAGGGGGGGAGGACCGGGGAGCTGTTTTTT. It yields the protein CASTFQGGRTGELFF.

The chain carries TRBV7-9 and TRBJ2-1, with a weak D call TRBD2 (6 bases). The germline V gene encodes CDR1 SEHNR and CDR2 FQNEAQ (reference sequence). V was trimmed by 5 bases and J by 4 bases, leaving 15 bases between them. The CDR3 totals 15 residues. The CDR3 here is CASSEPVSGYNEQFF. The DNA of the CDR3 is TGTGCCAGCAGCGAGCCCGTAAGCGGGTACAATGAGCAGTTCTTC.